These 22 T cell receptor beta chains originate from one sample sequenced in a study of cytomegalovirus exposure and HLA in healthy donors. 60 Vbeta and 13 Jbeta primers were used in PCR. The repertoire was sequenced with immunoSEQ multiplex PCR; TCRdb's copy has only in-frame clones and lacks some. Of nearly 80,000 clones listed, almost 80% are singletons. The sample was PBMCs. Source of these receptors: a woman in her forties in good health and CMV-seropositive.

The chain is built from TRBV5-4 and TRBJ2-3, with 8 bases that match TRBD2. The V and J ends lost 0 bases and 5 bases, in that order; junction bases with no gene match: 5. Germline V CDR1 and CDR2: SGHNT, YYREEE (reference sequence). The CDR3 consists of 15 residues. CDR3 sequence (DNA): TGTGCCAGCAGCTTGGGACTAGCGCAGGAAGATACGCAGTATTTT. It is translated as CASSLGLAQEDTQYF. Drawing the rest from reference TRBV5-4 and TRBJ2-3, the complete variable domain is ETGVTQSPTHLIKTRGQQVTLRCSSQSGHNTVSWYQQALGQGPQFIFQYYREEENGRGNFPPRFSGLQFPNYSSELNVNALELDDSALYLCASSLGLAQEDTQYFGPGTRLTVL.

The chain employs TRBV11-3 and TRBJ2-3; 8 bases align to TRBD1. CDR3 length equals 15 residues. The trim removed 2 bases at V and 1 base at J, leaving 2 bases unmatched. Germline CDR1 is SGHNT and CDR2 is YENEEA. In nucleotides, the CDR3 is TGTGCCAGCAGCTTACAGGGGGCTGGCACAGATACGCAGTATTTT. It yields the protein CASSLQGAGTDTQYF.

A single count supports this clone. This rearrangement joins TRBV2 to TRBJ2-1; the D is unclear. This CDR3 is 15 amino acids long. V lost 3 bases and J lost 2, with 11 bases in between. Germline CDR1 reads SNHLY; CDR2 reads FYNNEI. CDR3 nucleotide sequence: TGTGCCAGCAGTGAGGCGGCTAGAGCCTACAATGAGCAGTTCTTC. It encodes CASSEAARAYNEQFF.

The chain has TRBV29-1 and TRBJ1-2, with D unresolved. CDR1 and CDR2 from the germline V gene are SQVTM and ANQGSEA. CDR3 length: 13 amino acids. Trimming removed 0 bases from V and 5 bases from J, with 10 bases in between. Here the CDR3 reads CSVEDKAEYGYTF. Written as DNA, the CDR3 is TGCAGCGTTGAAGATAAGGCGGAATATGGCTACACCTTC.

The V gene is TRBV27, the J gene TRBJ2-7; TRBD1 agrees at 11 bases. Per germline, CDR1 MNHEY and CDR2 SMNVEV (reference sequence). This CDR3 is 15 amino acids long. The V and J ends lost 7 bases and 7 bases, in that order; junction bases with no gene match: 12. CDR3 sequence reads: CASTSRDRGAREQYF. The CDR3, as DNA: TGTGCCAGCACTAGCCGGGACAGGGGGGCTAGAGAGCAGTACTTC.

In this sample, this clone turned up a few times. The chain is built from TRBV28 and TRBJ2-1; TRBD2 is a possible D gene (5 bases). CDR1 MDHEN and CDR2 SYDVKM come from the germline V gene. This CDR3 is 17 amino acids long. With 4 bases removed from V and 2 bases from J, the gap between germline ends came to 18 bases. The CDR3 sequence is CASSSPSLGVTYNEQFF. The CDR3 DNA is TGTGCCAGCAGTTCCCCCTCATTGGGAGTCACCTACAATGAGCAGTTCTTC.

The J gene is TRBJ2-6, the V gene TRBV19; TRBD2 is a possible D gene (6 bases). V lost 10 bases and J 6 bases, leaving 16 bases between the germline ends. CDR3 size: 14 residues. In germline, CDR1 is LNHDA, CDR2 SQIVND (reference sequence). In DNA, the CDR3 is TGTGCCACCAGGAGGGTCCCTGAGGCCAACGTCCTGACTTTC. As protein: CATRRVPEANVLTF.

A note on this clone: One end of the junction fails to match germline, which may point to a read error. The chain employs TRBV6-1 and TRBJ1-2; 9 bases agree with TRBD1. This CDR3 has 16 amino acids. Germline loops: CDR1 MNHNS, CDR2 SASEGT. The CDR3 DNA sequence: TGTGCCAGCAGCGAAGGAACGACAGGGGGAGTCTATGGCTACACCTTC. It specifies CASSEGTTGGVYGYTF.

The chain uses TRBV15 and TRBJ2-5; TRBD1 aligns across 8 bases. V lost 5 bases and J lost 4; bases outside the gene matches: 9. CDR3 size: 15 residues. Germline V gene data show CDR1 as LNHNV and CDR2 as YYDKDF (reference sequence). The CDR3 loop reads CATSRGGTGGETQYF. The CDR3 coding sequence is TGTGCCACCAGCCGAGGTGGGACAGGAGGAGAGACCCAGTACTTC.

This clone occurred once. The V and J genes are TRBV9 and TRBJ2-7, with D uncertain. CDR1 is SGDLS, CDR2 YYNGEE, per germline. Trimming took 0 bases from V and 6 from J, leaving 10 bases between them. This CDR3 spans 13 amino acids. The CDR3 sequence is CASSVELVGEQYF. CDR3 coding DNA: TGTGCCAGCAGCGTAGAGCTAGTAGGCGAGCAGTACTTC.

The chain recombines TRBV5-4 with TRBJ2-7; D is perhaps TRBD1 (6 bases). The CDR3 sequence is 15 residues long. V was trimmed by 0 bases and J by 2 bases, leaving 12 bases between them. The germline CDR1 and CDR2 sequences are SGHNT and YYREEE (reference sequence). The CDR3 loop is CASSLVPGATYEQYF. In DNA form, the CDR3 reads TGTGCCAGCAGCTTGGTCCCAGGGGCAACCTACGAGCAGTACTTC.

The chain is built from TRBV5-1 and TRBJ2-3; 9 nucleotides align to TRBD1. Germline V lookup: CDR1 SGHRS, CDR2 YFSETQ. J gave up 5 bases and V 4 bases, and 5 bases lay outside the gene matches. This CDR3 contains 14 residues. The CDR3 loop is CASSPGQGGDTQYF. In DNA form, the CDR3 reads TGCGCCAGCAGCCCGGGACAGGGAGGAGATACGCAGTATTTT.

The CDR3 protein is CASRGWTGKSWEQFF. Written as DNA, the CDR3 is TGTGCCAGCAGGGGATGGACAGGGAAATCCTGGGAGCAGTTCTTC. The genes are TRBV28 and TRBJ2-1, with 8 bases aligning to TRBD1. The CDR3 covers 15 residues. V lost 6 bases, J lost 10 bases, and 14 bases stayed unmatched. Germline loops: CDR1 MDHEN, CDR2 SYDVKM.

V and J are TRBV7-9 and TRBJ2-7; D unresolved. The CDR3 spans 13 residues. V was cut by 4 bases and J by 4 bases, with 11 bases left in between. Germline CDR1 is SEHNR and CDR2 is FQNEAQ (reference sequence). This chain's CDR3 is CASSSSLRYEQYF. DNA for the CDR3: TGTGCCAGCAGCTCGTCCCTCCGGTACGAGCAGTACTTC.

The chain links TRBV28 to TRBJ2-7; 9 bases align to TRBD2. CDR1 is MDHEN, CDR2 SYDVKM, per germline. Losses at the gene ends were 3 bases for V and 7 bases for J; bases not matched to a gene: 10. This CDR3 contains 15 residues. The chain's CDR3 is CASSFWAGGIWEQYF. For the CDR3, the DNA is TGTGCCAGCAGTTTTTGGGCGGGAGGGATTTGGGAGCAGTACTTC.

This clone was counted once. Here the CDR3 reads CASSRIGGTDTQYF. CDR3 DNA sequence: TGTGCCAGCAGCCGAATTGGGGGGACAGATACGCAGTATTTT. The chain is built from TRBV7-9 and TRBJ2-3, with TRBD2 as a possible D gene (6 bases). The germline CDR1 and CDR2 sequences are SEHNR and FQNEAQ (reference sequence). The V and J ends lost 5 bases and 3 bases respectively, with 12 bases between them. The CDR3 is 14 amino acids.

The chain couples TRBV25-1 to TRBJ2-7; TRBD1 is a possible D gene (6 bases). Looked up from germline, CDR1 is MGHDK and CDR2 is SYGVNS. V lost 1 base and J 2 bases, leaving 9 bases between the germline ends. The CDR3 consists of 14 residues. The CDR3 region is CASSESDRAYEQYF. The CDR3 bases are TGTGCCAGCAGTGAATCGGACAGAGCCTACGAGCAGTACTTC.

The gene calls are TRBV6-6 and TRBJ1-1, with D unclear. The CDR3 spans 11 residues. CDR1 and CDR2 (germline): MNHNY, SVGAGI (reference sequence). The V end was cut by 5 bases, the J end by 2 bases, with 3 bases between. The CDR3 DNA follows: TGTGCCAGCAGTCCTAACACTGAAGCTTTCTTT. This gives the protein CASSPNTEAFF.

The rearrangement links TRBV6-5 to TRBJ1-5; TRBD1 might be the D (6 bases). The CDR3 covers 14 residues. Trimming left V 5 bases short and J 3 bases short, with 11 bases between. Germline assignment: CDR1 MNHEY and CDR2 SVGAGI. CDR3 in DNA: TGTGCCAGCAGTCAGGGGATTCTCAATCAGCCCCAGCATTTT. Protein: CASSQGILNQPQHF.

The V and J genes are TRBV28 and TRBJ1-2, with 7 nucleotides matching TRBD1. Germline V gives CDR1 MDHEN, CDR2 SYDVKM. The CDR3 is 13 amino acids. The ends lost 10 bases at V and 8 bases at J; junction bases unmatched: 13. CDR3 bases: TGTGCCATCCCAGCCCGACAGGGCCGGGGCTACACCTTC. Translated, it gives CAIPARQGRGYTF.

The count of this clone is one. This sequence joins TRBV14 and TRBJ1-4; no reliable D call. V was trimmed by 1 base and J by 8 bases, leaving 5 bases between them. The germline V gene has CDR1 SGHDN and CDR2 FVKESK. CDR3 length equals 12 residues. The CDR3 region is CASSQASEKLFF. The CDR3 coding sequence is TGTGCCAGCAGCCAAGCAAGCGAAAAACTGTTTTTT.

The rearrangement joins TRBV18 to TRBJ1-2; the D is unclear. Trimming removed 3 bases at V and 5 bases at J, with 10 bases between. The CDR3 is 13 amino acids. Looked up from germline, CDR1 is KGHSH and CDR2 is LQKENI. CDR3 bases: TGTGCCAGCTCACCCGGGAGCGGATATGGCTACACCTTC. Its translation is CASSPGSGYGYTF.